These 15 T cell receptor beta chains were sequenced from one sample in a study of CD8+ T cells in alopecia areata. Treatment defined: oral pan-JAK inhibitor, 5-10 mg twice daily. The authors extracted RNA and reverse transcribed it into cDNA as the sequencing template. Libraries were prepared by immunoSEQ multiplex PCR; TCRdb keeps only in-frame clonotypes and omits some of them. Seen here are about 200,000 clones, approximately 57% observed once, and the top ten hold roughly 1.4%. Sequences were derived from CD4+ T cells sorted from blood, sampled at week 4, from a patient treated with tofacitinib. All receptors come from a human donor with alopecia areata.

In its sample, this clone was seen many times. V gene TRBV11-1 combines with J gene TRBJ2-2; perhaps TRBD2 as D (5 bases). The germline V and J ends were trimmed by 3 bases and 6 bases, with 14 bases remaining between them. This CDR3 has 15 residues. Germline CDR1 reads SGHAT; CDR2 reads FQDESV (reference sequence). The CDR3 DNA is TGTGCCAGCAGCTTGGAAGAGGGCTCGCCCGGGGAGCTGTTTTTT. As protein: CASSLEEGSPGELFF. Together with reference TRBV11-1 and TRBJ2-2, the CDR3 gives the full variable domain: EAEVAQSPRYKITEKSQAVAFWCDPISGHATLYWYRQILGQGPELLVQFQDESVVDDSQLPKDRFSAERLKGVDSTLKIQPAELGDSAMYLCASSLEEGSPGELFFGEGSRLTVL.

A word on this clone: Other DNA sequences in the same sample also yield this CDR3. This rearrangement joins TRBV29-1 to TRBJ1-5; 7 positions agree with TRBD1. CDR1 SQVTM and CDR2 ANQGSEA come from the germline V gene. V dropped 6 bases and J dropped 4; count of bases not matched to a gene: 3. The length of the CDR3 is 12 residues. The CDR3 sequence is CSVGQANQPQHF. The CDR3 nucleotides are TGCAGCGTCGGACAGGCTAATCAGCCCCAGCATTTT.

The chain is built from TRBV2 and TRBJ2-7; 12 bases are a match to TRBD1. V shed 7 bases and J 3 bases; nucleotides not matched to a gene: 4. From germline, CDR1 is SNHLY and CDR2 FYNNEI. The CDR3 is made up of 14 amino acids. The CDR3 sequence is CASTRDRGHYEQYF. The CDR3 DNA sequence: TGTGCCAGCACCCGGGACAGGGGGCACTACGAGCAGTACTTC.

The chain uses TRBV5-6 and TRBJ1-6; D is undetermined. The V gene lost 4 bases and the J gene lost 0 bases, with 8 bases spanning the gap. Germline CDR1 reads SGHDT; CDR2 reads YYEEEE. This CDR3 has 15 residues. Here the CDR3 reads CASSLGPSYNSPLHF. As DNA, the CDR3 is TGTGCCAGCAGCCTGGGTCCCTCCTATAATTCACCCCTCCACTTT.

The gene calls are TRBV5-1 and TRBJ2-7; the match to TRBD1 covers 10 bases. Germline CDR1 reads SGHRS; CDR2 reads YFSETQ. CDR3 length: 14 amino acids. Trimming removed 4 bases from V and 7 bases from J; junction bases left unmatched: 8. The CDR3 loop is CASSVRDRGFEQYF. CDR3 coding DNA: TGCGCCAGCAGCGTCCGGGACAGGGGCTTTGAGCAGTACTTC.

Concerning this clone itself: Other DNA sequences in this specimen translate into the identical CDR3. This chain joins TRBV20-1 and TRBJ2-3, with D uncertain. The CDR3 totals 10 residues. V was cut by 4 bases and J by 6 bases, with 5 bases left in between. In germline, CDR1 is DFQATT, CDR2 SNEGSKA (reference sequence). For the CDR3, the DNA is TGCAGTGCTACGACGGATACGCAGTATTTT. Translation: CSATTDTQYF.

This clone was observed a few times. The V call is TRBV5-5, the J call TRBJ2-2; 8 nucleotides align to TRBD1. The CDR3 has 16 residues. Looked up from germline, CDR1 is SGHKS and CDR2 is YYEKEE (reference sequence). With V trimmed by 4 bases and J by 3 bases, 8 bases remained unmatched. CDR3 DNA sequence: TGTGCCAGCAGCGAAAGGACAGGGATTCACACCGGGGAGCTGTTTTTT. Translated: CASSERTGIHTGELFF.

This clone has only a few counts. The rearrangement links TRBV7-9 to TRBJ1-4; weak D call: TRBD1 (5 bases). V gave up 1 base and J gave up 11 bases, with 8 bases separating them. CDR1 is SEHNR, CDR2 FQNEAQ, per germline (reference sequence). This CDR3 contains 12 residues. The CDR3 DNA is TGTGCCAGCAGCTTAGAGCAGGGCAAACTGTTTTTT. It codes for CASSLEQGKLFF.

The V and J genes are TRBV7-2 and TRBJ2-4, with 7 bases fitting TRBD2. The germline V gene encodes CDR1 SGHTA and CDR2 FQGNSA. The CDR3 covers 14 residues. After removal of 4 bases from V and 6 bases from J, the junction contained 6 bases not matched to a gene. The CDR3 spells CASSSPGLPNIQYF. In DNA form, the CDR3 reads TGTGCCAGCAGCTCCCCGGGACTACCAAACATTCAGTACTTC.

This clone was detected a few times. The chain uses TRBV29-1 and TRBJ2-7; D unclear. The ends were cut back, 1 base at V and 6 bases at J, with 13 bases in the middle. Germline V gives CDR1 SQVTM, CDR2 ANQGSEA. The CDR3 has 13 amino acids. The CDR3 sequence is CSVEGIKQGEQYF. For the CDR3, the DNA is TGCAGCGTTGAAGGTATTAAGCAAGGCGAGCAGTACTTC.

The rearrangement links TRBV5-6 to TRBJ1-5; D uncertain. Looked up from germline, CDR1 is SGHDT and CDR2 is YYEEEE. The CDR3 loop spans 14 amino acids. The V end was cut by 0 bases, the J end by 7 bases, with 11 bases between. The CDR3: CASSLGRHGQPQHF. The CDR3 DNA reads TGTGCCAGCAGCTTGGGCAGGCACGGCCAGCCCCAGCATTTT.

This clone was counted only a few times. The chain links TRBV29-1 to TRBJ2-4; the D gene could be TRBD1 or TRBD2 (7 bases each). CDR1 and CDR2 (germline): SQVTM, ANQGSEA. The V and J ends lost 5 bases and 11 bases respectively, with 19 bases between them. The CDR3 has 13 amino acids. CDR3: CSVRMTGRGLQYF. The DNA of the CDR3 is TGCAGCGTTCGTATGACAGGGCGGGGGCTTCAGTACTTC.

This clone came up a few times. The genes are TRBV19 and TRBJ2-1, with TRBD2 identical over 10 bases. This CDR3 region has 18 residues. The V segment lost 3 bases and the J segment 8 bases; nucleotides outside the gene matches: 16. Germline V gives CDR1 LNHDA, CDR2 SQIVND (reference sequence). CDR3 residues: CASSIRGTSAGRGDEQFF. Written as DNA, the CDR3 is TGTGCCAGTAGTATCCGCGGGACTAGCGCCGGTAGAGGTGATGAGCAGTTCTTC.

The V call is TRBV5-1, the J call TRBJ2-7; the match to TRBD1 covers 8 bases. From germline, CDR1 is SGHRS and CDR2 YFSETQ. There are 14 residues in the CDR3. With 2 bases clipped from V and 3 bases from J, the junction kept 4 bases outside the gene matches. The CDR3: CASSFVTGGYEQYF. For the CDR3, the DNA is TGCGCCAGCAGCTTCGTCACAGGGGGCTACGAGCAGTACTTC. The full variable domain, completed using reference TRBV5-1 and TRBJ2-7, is KAGVTQTPRYLIKTRGQQVTLSCSPISGHRSVSWYQQTPGQGLQFLFEYFSETQRNKGNFPGRFSGRQFSNSRSEMNVSTLELGDSALYLCASSFVTGGYEQYFGPGTRLTVT.

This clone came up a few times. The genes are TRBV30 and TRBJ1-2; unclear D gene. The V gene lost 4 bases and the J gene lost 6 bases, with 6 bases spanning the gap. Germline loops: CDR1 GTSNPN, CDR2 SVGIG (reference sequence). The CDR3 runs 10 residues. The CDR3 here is CAWNKDGYTF. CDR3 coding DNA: TGTGCCTGGAACAAAGATGGCTACACCTTC.